This T cell receptor beta chain was identified during a study of blood T cell repertoires in COVID-19. Study background: Samples representing acute and convalescent COVID-19 were sourced from the United States, Italy and Spain.

This CDR3 spans 14 amino acids. V lost 5 bases to trimming and J lost 5 bases, with 15 bases between them. Germline CDR1 reads SGHTA; CDR2 reads FQGNSA. Those who participated ranged in age from roughly 18 to 100 years and resided in 24 US areas. TCRdb's copy holds only in-frame clones and misses some; the assay was immunoSEQ multiplex PCR. The sample contains about 210,000 clones, more than 75% of which appear only once. The sample comprised PBMCs or T cells enriched from blood (not recorded which). V is TRBV7-2 and J is TRBJ1-1; D possibly corresponds to TRBD1 (6 bases). The receptor comes from a man younger than 40 with acute COVID-19. This CDR3 is CASSPSRGWTEAFF. The CDR3 nucleotides are TGTGCCAGCAGCCCCAGTAGGGGGTGGACTGAAGCTTTCTTT.